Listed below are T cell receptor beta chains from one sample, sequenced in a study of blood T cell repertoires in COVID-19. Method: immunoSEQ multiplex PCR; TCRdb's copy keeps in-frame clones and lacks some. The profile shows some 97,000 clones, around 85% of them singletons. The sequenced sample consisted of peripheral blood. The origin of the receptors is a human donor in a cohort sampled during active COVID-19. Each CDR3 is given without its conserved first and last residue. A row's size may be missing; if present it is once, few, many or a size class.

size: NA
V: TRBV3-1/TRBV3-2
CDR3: AVGSGGVEQY

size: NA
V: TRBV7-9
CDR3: ASSLVTGDQETQY

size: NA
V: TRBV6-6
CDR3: ASSYGTGFTDTQY

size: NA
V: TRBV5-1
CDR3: ASSLARGGRTLNTEAF

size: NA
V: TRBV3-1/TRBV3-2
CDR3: ASSQEEGHGYT

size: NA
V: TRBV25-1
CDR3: ASSESGTGSHEQY

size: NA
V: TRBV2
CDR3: ASSYRDSSYTEAF

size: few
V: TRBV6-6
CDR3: ASSSRGDSTEAF

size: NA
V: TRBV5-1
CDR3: ASSFSGVGNTEAF

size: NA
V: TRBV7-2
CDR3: ASSLLAGNEQF

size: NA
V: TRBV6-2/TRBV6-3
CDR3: ASSPAGGADTQY

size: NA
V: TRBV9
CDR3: ASSSGQGAYEQY

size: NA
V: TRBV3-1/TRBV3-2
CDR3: ASSPQGLAETQY

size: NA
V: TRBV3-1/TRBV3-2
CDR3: ASSPSGGSYNEQF

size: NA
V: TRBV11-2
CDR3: ASLGLTYTGELF

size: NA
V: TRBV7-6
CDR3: ASSSAGTVTAPLH

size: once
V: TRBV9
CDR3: ASSLSGGRQETQY

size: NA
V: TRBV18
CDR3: ASSQGMEEKLF

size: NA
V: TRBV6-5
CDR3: ASSRGQGANTEAF

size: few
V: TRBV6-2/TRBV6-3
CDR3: ASSPWGQSQY

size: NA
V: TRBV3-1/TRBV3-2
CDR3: ASSPQSAGLLLAF

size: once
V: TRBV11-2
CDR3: ASSNSWGRGHNQPQH

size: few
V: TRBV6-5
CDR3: ASSYSGAWDYGYT

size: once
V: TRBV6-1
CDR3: ASSEAQSGGTDTQY

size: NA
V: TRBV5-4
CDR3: ASSSYGGGPYEQY

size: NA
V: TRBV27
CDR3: ASRLGGSYEQY

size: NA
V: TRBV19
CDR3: ASSIYYRDRSYEQY

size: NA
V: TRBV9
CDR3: ASSASGGTGGDEQY

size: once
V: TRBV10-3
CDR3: AISESEASYGYT

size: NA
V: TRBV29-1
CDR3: SGGQGGYGYT

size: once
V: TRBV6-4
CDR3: ASSVGGNQPQH

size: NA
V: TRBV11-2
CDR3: ASSSDKWEQY

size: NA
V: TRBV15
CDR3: ATSFGGELF

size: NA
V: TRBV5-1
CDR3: ASSLEPNYGYT

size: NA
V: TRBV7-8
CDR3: ASRKATGGRGNQPQH

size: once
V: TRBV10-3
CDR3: AIDSDSGNTIY

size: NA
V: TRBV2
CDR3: ASQEIGGNTEAF

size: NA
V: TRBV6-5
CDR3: ASSYGRASGANVLT

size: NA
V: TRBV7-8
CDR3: ASSLRTGGTFGTEAF

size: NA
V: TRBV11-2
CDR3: ASSLGGAGNTIY

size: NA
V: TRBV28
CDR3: ASSDGGQGVGEQY

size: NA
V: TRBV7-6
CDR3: ASSLDRTPYSNQPQH

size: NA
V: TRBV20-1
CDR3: SARDWSGVF

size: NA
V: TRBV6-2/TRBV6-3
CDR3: ASSSPGLAAYEQY

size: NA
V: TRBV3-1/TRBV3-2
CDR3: ASSQEAGTGELF

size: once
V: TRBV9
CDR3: ASSGRGPSGNTIY